This TCR beta chain stems from a study of T cells in Graves' hyperthyroidism and ophthalmopathy. This clonotype came up many times. Amplification yielded TCR beta CDR3 regions, with RNA transcripts as the source. Researchers ran a first-round RT-PCR on the TCR CDR3 using the HTBI primer set. TCRdb itself ran the multiplex PCR reads through MiXCR, one entry per CDR3 protein. In the table there are more than 150,000 distinct CDR3 sequences, about 18% of which are singletons. The material sequenced was blood. This clonotype was sampled from a woman aged 45 to 65 with Graves' hyperthyroidism.

CDR3 protein: CASRLGRAFF. CDR3 DNA: TGTGCCAGCAGGCTGGGGAGGGCTTTCTTT. The rearrangement uses TRBV28 and TRBJ1-1, with D uncertain. The germline gives CDR1 MDHEN, CDR2 SYDVKM. V was trimmed by 6 bases and J by 11 bases, leaving 10 bases between them. The CDR3 sequence is 10 residues long. Full variable domain (outside the CDR3, taken from reference TRBV28 and TRBJ1-1): DVKVTQSSRYLVKRTGEKVFLECVQDMDHENMFWYRQDPGLGLRLIYFSYDVKMKEKGDIPEGYSVSREKKERFSLILESASTNQTSMYLCASRLGRAFFGQGTRLTVV.